This TCR beta chain was obtained from a study of blood T cell repertoires in COVID-19. As for the study in general: The United States, Italy and Spain provided the acute and convalescent COVID-19 samples. T cells, B-cell-depleted T cells, or PBMCs provided the cDNA or gDNA that served as material.

The CDR3 loop spans 14 amino acids. Germline CDR1 and CDR2: MGHRA and YSYEKL. Trimming cost V 5 bases and J 10 bases; bases outside gene matches: 7. Authors' methods: The assay estimated nucleated cells by amplifying reference gene primers. Here immunoSEQ multiplex PCR was the method, and the copy in TCRdb shows in-frame clones only, minus some. From that table come the V and J calls and clone size; the DNA was used to work out D and trimming. The sample has about 63,000 clones, 87% seen once. V is TRBV4-1 and J is TRBJ2-1; TRBD2 aligns across 11 bases. The TCR was taken from a man in his fifties with active COVID-19. Sequenced input: peripheral blood. The CDR3 region is CASSVAGGAGEQFF. The CDR3 DNA follows: TGCGCCAGCAGCGTAGCGGGAGGGGCCGGGGAGCAGTTCTTC.